This T cell receptor beta chain stems from a study of blood T cell repertoires in COVID-19. In the original analysis: Estimation of nucleated cell counts relied on the amplification of reference gene primers. Assay used: immunoSEQ multiplex PCR; TCRdb lists only in-frame clones, some missing. Clone size and V and J calls were adopted from that table, with D and trimming inferred from the DNA. The table records around 120,000 clones, around 79% of them present only once. The specimen sequenced was peripheral blood. The sequence was obtained from a man aged 50 to 59 with acute or convalescent COVID-19.

The CDR3 is CASSPSGRSTDTQYF. Written as DNA, the CDR3 is TGTGCCAGCAGCCCGAGCGGGAGATCTACAGATACGCAGTATTTT. This chain links TRBV14 with TRBJ2-3, with 8 bases identical to TRBD2. The CDR3 length is 15 residues. Germline loops: CDR1 SGHDN, CDR2 FVKESK. With 4 bases clipped from V and 3 bases from J, the junction kept 6 bases outside the gene matches.